This T cell receptor beta chain originates from a study of T cells in Graves' hyperthyroidism and ophthalmopathy. Points from the study as a whole: In blood, most of the thyroid clonotypes expanded above 0.001 were also present. The model foresaw ophthalmopathy a median around 6 months prior to onset.

The study based diagnoses on clinical symptoms, serum thyroxine and TRAb, thyroid ultrasound and orbital computed tomography. CDR1 and CDR2 (germline): LNHDA, SQIVND (reference sequence). Trimming pared 9 bases from V and 4 bases from J, leaving 24 bases between. The CDR3 loop spans 16 amino acids. RNA transcripts gave rise to amplified TCR beta CDR3 regions. Using the HTBI primer set, a first-round RT-PCR was run on the TCR CDR3. MiXCR, run by TCRdb on the multiplex PCR reads, gives a single entry per CDR3 protein. The repertoire has hundreds of thousands of distinct CDR3 sequences, about a sixth of them found once; the top ten carry more than 3%. Comment on this clonotype: Its antigen remains unknown.

Sequences were obtained from blood. This sequence joins TRBV19 and TRBJ1-1; weak D call: TRBD1 (5 bases). The clonotype was recovered from a woman aged 40 to 49 with Graves' ophthalmopathy. CDR3 coding DNA: TGTGCCAGCGGGGCCCGTGTTGAAGGGGTCGGCACTGAAGCTTTCTTT. Translated: CASGARVEGVGTEAFF.